The source of this T cell receptor (beta chain) is a study of blood T cell repertoires in COVID-19. For the study at large: COVID-19 samples collected from the United States, Italy and Spain covered acute and convalescent phases. PBMCs, B-cell-depleted T cells, or T cells provided the cDNA or gDNA that made up the material.

Seattle patients were enrolled during active infection and followed longitudinally. The CDR3 is made up of 14 amino acids. From germline, CDR1 is MNHEY and CDR2 SVGAGI. The V end was cut by 2 bases, the J end by 3 bases, with 10 bases between. Method: immunoSEQ multiplex PCR; TCRdb's copy keeps in-frame clones and lacks some. Of 45,000 to 65,000 clones listed, 80% to 85% are singletons. V gene TRBV6-5 combines with J gene TRBJ2-5, with D tentatively TRBD1 (5 bases). Sequenced material: peripheral blood. The receptor's source is a man under 40 with COVID-19, enrolled during active disease. CDR3 protein: CASSYPDRKETQYF. The CDR3 bases are TGTGCCAGCAGTTACCCCGACAGAAAAGAGACCCAGTACTTC.